The 23 T cell receptor beta chains in this list originate from one sample, sequenced in a study of T cell responses to AZD1222 COVID-19 vaccine. TCRdb keeps only in-frame clones here, not all; method: immunoSEQ multiplex PCR. The table includes 95,000 to 100,000 clones, 90% detected once. Sequences were derived from peripheral blood, sampled on day 0 of AZD1222 vaccination. The receptors were sampled from an adult in good health.

The gene calls are TRBV7-6 and TRBJ2-2; D unresolved. Germline CDR1 SGHVS, CDR2 FNYEAQ. The CDR3 has 13 amino acids. The germline V and J ends were trimmed by 0 bases and 6 bases, with 5 bases remaining between them. The CDR3 DNA follows: TGTGCCAGCAGCTTAGCATGGGCCGGGGAGCTGTTTTTT. Translation gives CASSLAWAGELFF.

In this sample, this clone turned up once. The chain couples TRBV15 to TRBJ1-6, with D uncertain. The CDR3 sequence is 13 residues long. V was cut by 0 bases and J by 8 bases, with 5 bases left in between. CDR1 is LNHNV and CDR2 is YYDKDF in the germline V gene (reference sequence). DNA of the CDR3: TGTGCCACCAGCAGAGATTTTGATTCACCCCTCCACTTT. It encodes CATSRDFDSPLHF.

V usage is TRBV3-1 (or the pseudogene TRBV3-2) and J usage is TRBJ2-1; D call uncertain. The CDR3 spans 15 residues. The germline V gene encodes CDR1 LGHDT and CDR2 YNNKEL (reference sequence). Trimming pared 4 bases from V and 8 bases from J, leaving 18 bases between. CDR3 coding DNA: TGTGCCAGCAGCCCAATAACGGAGTCAATCTATGAGCAGTTCTTC. This encodes CASSPITESIYEQFF.

The V and J genes are TRBV2 and TRBJ2-5; D gene unclear. The germline gives CDR1 SNHLY, CDR2 FYNNEI. With 1 base removed from V and 2 bases from J, the gap between germline ends came to 5 bases. The CDR3 is 13 residues long. Here the CDR3 DNA reads TGTGCCAGCAGTGAAGACAGACAAGAGACCCAGTACTTC. It codes for CASSEDRQETQYF.

V and J are TRBV27 and TRBJ1-2; 7 bases fit TRBD1. Germline V gene sequence: CDR1 MNHEY, CDR2 SMNVEV (reference sequence). The CDR3 extends over 17 amino acids. The junction had 17 bases not matched to a gene; V was cut back by 5 bases and J by 5 bases. The CDR3 region is CASSPLGHRGREYGYTF. Written as DNA, the CDR3 is TGTGCCAGCAGTCCCTTGGGCCACAGGGGAAGGGAGTATGGCTACACCTTC.

This rearrangement joins TRBV4-1 to TRBJ2-1; 7 nucleotides agree with TRBD1. V lost 5 bases, J lost 6 bases, and 7 bases stayed unmatched. Germline assignment: CDR1 MGHRA and CDR2 YSYEKL. The CDR3 is 14 residues long. The CDR3 DNA sequence: TGCGCCAGCAGCGGTTTTGCAGGGGGCAATGAGCAGTTCTTC. Protein product: CASSGFAGGNEQFF.

The rearrangement uses TRBV18 and TRBJ1-5; D is undetermined. V lost 5 bases, J lost 6 bases, and 14 bases lay in between. The germline V gene encodes CDR1 KGHSH and CDR2 LQKENI. The CDR3 loop spans 14 amino acids. Written as DNA, the CDR3 is TGTGCCAGCTCATTAACCCCCGTTAGTCAGCCCCAGCATTTT. This encodes CASSLTPVSQPQHF.

The J gene is TRBJ1-2, the V gene TRBV7-2; 9 bases match TRBD1. CDR3 length: 13 residues. CDR1 SGHTA and CDR2 FQGNSA come from the germline V gene. J was trimmed by 8 bases and V by 1 base; bases with no gene match: 2. The CDR3: CASSLGGQGGYTF. In DNA, the CDR3 is TGTGCCAGCAGCTTAGGGGGACAGGGAGGCTACACCTTC.

The chain joins TRBV2 to TRBJ1-1; D might be TRBD1 (5 bases). This CDR3 spans 13 amino acids. The germline V gene has CDR1 SNHLY and CDR2 FYNNEI. The V and J ends lost 10 bases and 1 base respectively, with 13 bases between them. CDR3 in DNA: TGTGCCACCCGGGGCAGGGCGAACACTGAAGCTTTCTTT. Translated: CATRGRANTEAFF.

This rearrangement joins TRBV5-1 to TRBJ2-1, with a tentative D call TRBD2 (6 bases). Germline V gene sequence: CDR1 SGHRS, CDR2 YFSETQ. The CDR3 spans 16 residues. Trimming shortened V by 0 bases and J by 0 bases, and 10 bases separated the two germline ends. CDR3: CASSLGRGSSYNEQFF. CDR3 bases: TGCGCCAGCAGCTTGGGTCGGGGGTCCTCCTACAATGAGCAGTTCTTC.

The chain carries TRBV7-2 and TRBJ1-5, with a possible D match to TRBD1 (6 bases). In germline, CDR1 is SGHTA, CDR2 FQGNSA. Trimming stripped 5 bases from V and 2 bases from J, with 13 bases between. This CDR3 region has 15 residues. CDR3: CASSLQGSGNQPQHF. CDR3 in DNA: TGTGCCAGCAGCCTACAGGGTTCCGGCAATCAGCCCCAGCATTTT.

The chain has TRBV5-1 and TRBJ1-1; weak D call: TRBD1 (5 bases). Germline CDR1 and CDR2: SGHRS and YFSETQ. There are 15 residues in the CDR3. The ends were cut back, 0 bases at V and 1 base at J, with 10 bases in the middle. In DNA form, the CDR3 reads TGCGCCAGCAGCTTGGCCTGGCAGGGGAACACTGAAGCTTTCTTT. This gives the protein CASSLAWQGNTEAFF.

The J gene is TRBJ2-2, the V gene TRBV6-5, with a possible D match to TRBD2 (5 bases). From germline, CDR1 is MNHEY and CDR2 SVGAGI. The CDR3 length is 14 residues. The V end was cut by 0 bases, the J end by 6 bases, with 8 bases between. CDR3 amino acids: CASSYSRLPGELFF. The CDR3 DNA reads as TGTGCCAGCAGTTACTCGAGACTACCCGGGGAGCTGTTTTTT.

This clone was detected only a few times. The V call is TRBV27, the J call TRBJ1-1; a weak D match, TRBD1 (5 bases). This CDR3 is 16 amino acids long. Germline lookup yields CDR1 MNHEY and CDR2 SMNVEV (reference sequence). The V end was cut by 3 bases, the J end by 1 base, with 15 bases between. CDR3 sequence: CASSFSTGQSNTEAFF. In DNA, the CDR3 is TGTGCCAGCAGTTTTAGTACAGGACAATCGAACACTGAAGCTTTCTTT.

V gene TRBV5-1 combines with J gene TRBJ1-4, with TRBD1 matching over 7 bases. Trimming at V came to 0 bases and at J to 6 bases, leaving 5 bases not matched to a gene. The CDR3 runs to 15 residues. The germline CDR1 and CDR2 sequences are SGHRS and YFSETQ. CDR3 loop: CASSLDPGTDEKLFF. The CDR3 DNA reads TGCGCCAGCAGCTTGGACCCCGGGACAGATGAAAAACTGTTTTTT.

V and J are TRBV3-1 (or the pseudogene TRBV3-2) and TRBJ2-7; D is undetermined. From germline, CDR1 is LGHDT and CDR2 YNNKEL (reference sequence). The CDR3 length is 11 residues. With 1 base removed from V and 7 bases from J, the gap between germline ends came to 5 bases. CDR3 sequence: CASSQVGEQYF. Written as DNA, the CDR3 is TGTGCCAGCAGCCAAGTGGGGGAGCAGTACTTC.

This chain connects TRBV9 to TRBJ2-7, with 10 bases lining up with TRBD2. From germline, CDR1 is SGDLS and CDR2 YYNGEE. This CDR3 has 15 residues. The V and J ends lost 1 base and 0 bases, in that order; junction bases with no gene match: 1. CDR3 protein: CASSVLAGDSYEQYF. Written as DNA, the CDR3 is TGTGCCAGCAGCGTACTAGCGGGGGACTCCTACGAGCAGTACTTC.

This chain links TRBV28 with TRBJ2-7; 7 bases line up with TRBD1. With 7 bases clipped from V and 2 bases from J, the junction kept 11 bases outside the gene matches. This CDR3 spans 15 amino acids. Germline-derived CDR1 and CDR2 are MDHEN and SYDVKM. CDR3 bases: TGTGCCAGCAATGAAGAGGGGGCAGGGACCTACGAGCAGTACTTC. Its protein is CASNEEGAGTYEQYF.

The rearrangement joins TRBV5-4 to TRBJ1-1; D might be TRBD1 (5 bases). The germline V gene encodes CDR1 SGHNT and CDR2 YYREEE (reference sequence). V shed 0 bases and J shed 7 bases, with 13 bases lying between them. The CDR3 is made up of 14 amino acids. CDR3 sequence (DNA): TGTGCCAGCAGCTTGGCCCAACGGGGCGGTGAAGCTTTCTTT. Residues: CASSLAQRGGEAFF.

The genes are TRBV7-2 and TRBJ2-2; D is unresolved. The CDR3 totals 14 residues. CDR1 SGHTA and CDR2 FQGNSA come from the germline V gene. Trimming took 4 bases from V and 7 from J, leaving 13 bases between them. The CDR3 region has the DNA TGTGCCAGCAGCTGGACCCCTAAGGACGGGGAGCTGTTTTTT. It specifies CASSWTPKDGELFF.

The chain uses TRBV20-1 and TRBJ1-1, with D uncertain. Between the trimmed V and J ends, which lost 6 bases and 9 bases, there was a span of 11 bases. The CDR3 runs 10 residues. Germline CDR1 is DFQATT and CDR2 is SNEGSKA (reference sequence). CDR3 amino acids: CSALPQKAFF. The CDR3, as DNA: TGCAGTGCCTTGCCCCAGAAAGCTTTCTTT.

This rearrangement joins TRBV7-9 to TRBJ2-2, with a tentative D call TRBD2 (5 bases). V was trimmed by 2 bases and J by 3 bases, leaving 10 bases between them. Germline lookup yields CDR1 SEHNR and CDR2 FQNEAQ (reference sequence). The CDR3 spans 15 residues. CDR3 region: CASSLRRGDTGELFF. The CDR3 region has the DNA TGTGCCAGCAGCTTACGTCGGGGTGACACCGGGGAGCTGTTTTTT.

V and J are TRBV6-1 and TRBJ2-3; tentative D call: TRBD2 (6 bases). V was cut by 4 bases and J by 2 bases, with 16 bases left in between. Germline values: CDR1 MNHNS, CDR2 SASEGT. This CDR3 is built from 16 residues. CDR3 loop: CASSVWDGGITDTQYF. As DNA, the CDR3 is TGTGCCAGCAGTGTGTGGGACGGGGGTATCACAGATACGCAGTATTTT.